This T cell receptor beta chain was observed in a study of response to subunit inactivated influenza vaccine. One entry per CDR3 protein results from TCRdb running MiXCR on the RT-PCR reads. The repertoire holds about 520,000 distinct CDR3 sequences, with roughly 9.7% as singletons. Study-wide results and limits: Authors suggested that a seasonal influenza vaccination recruits few new T cells each time.

The CDR3 is made up of 13 amino acids. Trimming stripped 6 bases from V and 8 bases from J, with 15 bases between. This clonotype was seen many times. Its antigen is undetermined. Specimen: PBMCs from blood, collected about 6 weeks after vaccination. The V call is TRBV12-3 or TRBV12-4, the J call TRBJ2-3; D ambiguous. The TCR sequence derives from a man aged 50-59 years who received an inactivated influenza vaccine. CDR3 residues: CASSSGRASTQYF. In DNA form, the CDR3 reads TGTGCCAGCAGCTCAGGCCGAGCGTCTACGCAGTATTTT.